The 5 T cell receptor beta chains in this list originate from one sample, sequenced in a study of blood T cell repertoires in COVID-19. Clones were sequenced by immunoSEQ multiplex PCR, and TCRdb holds only the in-frame ones, with some missing. In the table there are 84,000 or so clones, 83% of which are singletons. Source material: peripheral blood. Every receptor here comes from an elderly woman with acute or convalescent COVID-19.

The genes are TRBV6-4 and TRBJ2-3; D is undetermined. Germline CDR1 reads MRHNA; CDR2 reads SNTAGT. CDR3 length: 13 residues. The V end lost 0 bases, the J end lost 3 bases, and 4 bases lay between the germline ends. In DNA, the CDR3 is TGTGCCAGCAGTGACTCGGAGACAGATACGCAGTATTTT. It specifies CASSDSETDTQYF.

CDR3 protein: CASSYSGTQETQYF. CDR3 sequence (DNA): TGCGCCAGCAGCTATAGCGGAACTCAAGAGACCCAGTACTTC. The chain employs TRBV5-1 and TRBJ2-5; tentatively, D is TRBD2 (6 bases). Per the germline V gene, CDR1 is SGHRS and CDR2 is YFSETQ. Trimming cost V 3 bases and J 2 bases, with 11 bases left between them. CDR3 length: 14 residues.

The J gene is TRBJ2-5, the V gene TRBV12-3 or TRBV12-4; no reliable D call. The CDR3 contains 13 residues. Trimming took off 6 bases at V and 0 bases at J, with 8 bases between the two ends. The CDR3 sequence is CASRRQNQETQYF. CDR3 bases: TGTGCCAGCAGACGCCAGAACCAAGAGACCCAGTACTTC.

This clone was detected only a few times. J is TRBJ1-5 and V is TRBV7-2; a possible D gene is TRBD1 (6 bases). The germline V and J ends were trimmed by 4 bases and 1 base, with 11 bases remaining between them. The germline V gene has CDR1 SGHTA and CDR2 FQGNSA. CDR3 length: 15 residues. DNA of the CDR3: TGTGCCAGCAGCTCCGGACAGCCCAGCAATCAGCCCCAGCATTTT. Its translation is CASSSGQPSNQPQHF.

The chain links TRBV9 to TRBJ2-1; perhaps TRBD2 as D (6 bases). V lost 2 bases and J 6 bases, leaving 15 bases between the germline ends. This CDR3 region has 15 residues. Germline CDR1 SGDLS, CDR2 YYNGEE. CDR3 sequence (DNA): TGTGCCAGCAGCGTCCGCGGAGGGCCGATCAATGAGCAGTTCTTC. Translated: CASSVRGGPINEQFF. Complete variable domain (other parts from reference TRBV9 and TRBJ2-1): DSGVTQTPKHLITATGQRVTLRCSPRSGDLSVYWYQQSLDQGLQFLIQYYNGEERAKGNILERFSAQQFPDLHSELNLSSLELGDSALYFCASSVRGGPINEQFFGPGTRLTVL.